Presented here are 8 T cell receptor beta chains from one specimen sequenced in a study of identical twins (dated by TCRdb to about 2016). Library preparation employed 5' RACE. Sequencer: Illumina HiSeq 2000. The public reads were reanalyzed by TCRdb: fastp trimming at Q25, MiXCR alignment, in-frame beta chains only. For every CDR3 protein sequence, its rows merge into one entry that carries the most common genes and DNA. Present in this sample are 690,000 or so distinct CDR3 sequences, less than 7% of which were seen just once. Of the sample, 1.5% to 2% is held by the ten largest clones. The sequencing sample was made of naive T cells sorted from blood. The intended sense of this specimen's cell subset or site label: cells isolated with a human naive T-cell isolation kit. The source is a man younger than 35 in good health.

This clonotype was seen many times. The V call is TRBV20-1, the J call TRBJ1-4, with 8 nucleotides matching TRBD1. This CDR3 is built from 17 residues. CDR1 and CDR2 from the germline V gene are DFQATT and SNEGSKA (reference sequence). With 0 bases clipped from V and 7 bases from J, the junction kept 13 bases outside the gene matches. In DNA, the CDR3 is TGCAGTGCTAGAGATTCGAGCGAGACAGGGGATGGTGAAAAACTGTTTTTT. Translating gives CSARDSSETGDGEKLFF.

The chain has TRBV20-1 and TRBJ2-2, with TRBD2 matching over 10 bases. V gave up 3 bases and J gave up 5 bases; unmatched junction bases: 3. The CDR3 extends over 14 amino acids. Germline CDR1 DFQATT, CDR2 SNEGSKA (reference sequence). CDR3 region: CSASLGLATGELFF. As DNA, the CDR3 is TGCAGTGCTAGCCTGGGACTAGCGACCGGGGAGCTGTTTTTT.

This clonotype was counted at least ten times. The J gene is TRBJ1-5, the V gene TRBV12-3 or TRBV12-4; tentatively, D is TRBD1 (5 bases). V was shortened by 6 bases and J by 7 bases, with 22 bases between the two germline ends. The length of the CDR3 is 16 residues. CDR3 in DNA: TGTGCCAGCAGCCCGGCCACAACAGGCTTTCTACAGCCCCAGCATTTT. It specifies CASSPATTGFLQPQHF.

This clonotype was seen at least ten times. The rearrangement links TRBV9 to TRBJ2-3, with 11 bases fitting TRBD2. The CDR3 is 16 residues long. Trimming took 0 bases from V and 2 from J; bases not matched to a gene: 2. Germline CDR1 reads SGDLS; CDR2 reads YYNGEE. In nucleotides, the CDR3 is TGTGCCAGCAGCGTAGCTAGCGGGAGGCCCACAGATACGCAGTATTTT. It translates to CASSVASGRPTDTQYF.

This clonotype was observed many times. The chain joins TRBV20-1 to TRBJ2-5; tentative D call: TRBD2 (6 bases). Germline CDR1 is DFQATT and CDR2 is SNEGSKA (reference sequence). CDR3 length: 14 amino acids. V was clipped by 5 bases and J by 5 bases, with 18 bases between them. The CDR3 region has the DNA TGCAGTGCTCCGCTTAGCGGAGGATCGGAGACCCAGTACTTC. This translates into CSAPLSGGSETQYF.

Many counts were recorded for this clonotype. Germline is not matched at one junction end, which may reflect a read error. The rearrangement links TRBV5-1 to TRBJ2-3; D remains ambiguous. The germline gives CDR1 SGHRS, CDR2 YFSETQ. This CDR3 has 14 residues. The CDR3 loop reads CASSLVGITDTQYF. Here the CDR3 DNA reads TGTGCCAGCAGCTTAGTTGGTATCACAGATACGCAGTATTTT. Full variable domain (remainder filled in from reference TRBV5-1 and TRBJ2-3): KAGVTQTPRYLIKTRGQQVTLSCSPISGHRSVSWYQQTPGQGLQFLFEYFSETQRNKGNFPGRFSGRQFSNSRSEMNVSTLELGDSALYLCASSLVGITDTQYFGPGTRLTVL.

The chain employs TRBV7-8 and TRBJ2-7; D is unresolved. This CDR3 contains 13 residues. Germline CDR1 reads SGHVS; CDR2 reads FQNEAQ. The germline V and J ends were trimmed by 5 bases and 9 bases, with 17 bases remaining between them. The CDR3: CASSLAGVPGQYV. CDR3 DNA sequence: TGTGCCAGCAGCCTTGCTGGAGTGCCTGGGCAGTACGTC.

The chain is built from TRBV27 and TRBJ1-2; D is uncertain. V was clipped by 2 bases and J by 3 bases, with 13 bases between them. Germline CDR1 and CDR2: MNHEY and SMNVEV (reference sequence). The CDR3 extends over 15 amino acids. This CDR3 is CASSLGSGLYYGYTF. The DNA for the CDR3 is TGTGCCAGCAGTTTAGGGTCGGGGTTATACTATGGCTACACCTTC.